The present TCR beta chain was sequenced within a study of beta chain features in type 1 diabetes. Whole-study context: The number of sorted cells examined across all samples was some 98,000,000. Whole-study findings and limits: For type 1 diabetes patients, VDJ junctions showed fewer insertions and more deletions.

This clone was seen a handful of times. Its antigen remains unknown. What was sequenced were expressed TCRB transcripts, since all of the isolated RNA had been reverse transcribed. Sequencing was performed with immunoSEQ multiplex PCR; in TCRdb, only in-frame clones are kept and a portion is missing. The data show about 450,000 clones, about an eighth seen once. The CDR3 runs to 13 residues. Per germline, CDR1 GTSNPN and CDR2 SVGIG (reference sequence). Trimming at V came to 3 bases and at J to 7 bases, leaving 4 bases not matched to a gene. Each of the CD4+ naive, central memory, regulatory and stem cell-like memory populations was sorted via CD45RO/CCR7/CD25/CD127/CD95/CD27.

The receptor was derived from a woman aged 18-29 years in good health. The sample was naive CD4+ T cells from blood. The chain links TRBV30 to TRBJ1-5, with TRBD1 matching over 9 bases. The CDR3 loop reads CAWRGQGGQPQHF. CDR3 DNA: TGTGCCTGGAGGGGACAGGGTGGACAGCCCCAGCATTTT.